The 13 T cell receptor beta chains in this list originate from one sample, sequenced in a study of blood T cell repertoires in COVID-19. TCRdb's copy holds only in-frame clones and misses some; the assay was immunoSEQ multiplex PCR. Of about 160,000 clones listed, roughly 89% are singletons. Sequencing was done on a sample of peripheral blood. The origin of the receptors is a woman in her 70s with COVID-19, enrolled during active disease.

The V call is TRBV5-1, the J call TRBJ1-5; D uncertain. Between the trimmed V and J ends, which lost 0 bases and 1 base, there was a span of 14 bases. Per germline, CDR1 SGHRS and CDR2 YFSETQ. The CDR3 extends over 17 amino acids. The CDR3 spells CASSLVREKGSNQPQHF. In DNA, the CDR3 is TGCGCCAGCAGCTTGGTACGGGAGAAAGGGAGCAATCAGCCCCAGCATTTT.

The rearrangement links TRBV28 to TRBJ1-3; TRBD1 matches 9 bases. V gave up 3 bases and J gave up 0 bases; unmatched junction bases: 3. The germline gives CDR1 MDHEN, CDR2 SYDVKM. The CDR3 is made up of 16 amino acids. The CDR3 nucleotides are TGTGCCAGCAGTTTTGGGACAGGGATCTCTGGAAACACCATATATTTT. Translating it yields CASSFGTGISGNTIYF.

This rearrangement joins TRBV5-6 to TRBJ1-5, with TRBD1 matching 11 bases. The germline CDR1 and CDR2 sequences are SGHDT and YYEEEE. This CDR3 has 15 residues. Trimming cost V 2 bases and J 7 bases; bases outside gene matches: 5. The CDR3 reads CASSFGQGAHQPQHF. The CDR3 DNA sequence: TGTGCCAGCAGCTTTGGACAGGGGGCACACCAGCCCCAGCATTTT.

The chain joins TRBV7-9 to TRBJ1-2; 9 bases are a match to TRBD1. Germline V gives CDR1 SEHNR, CDR2 FQNEAQ (reference sequence). The trim removed 5 bases at V and 8 bases at J, leaving 6 bases unmatched. There are 13 residues in the CDR3. The CDR3 loop is CASSPGTGPGYTF. The CDR3 DNA reads as TGTGCCAGCAGCCCGGGGACAGGGCCCGGCTACACCTTC. Combining the CDR3 with reference TRBV7-9 and TRBJ1-2 gives the whole variable domain DTGVSQNPRHKITKRGQNVTFRCDPISEHNRLYWYRQTLGQGPEFLTYFQNEAQLEKSRLLSDRFSAERPKGSFSTLEIQRTEQGDSAMYLCASSPGTGPGYTFGSGTRLTVV.

The CDR3: CASSLQGGPEVNEQFF. DNA for the CDR3: TGTGCCAGCAGTTTACAAGGCGGCCCGGAGGTAAATGAGCAGTTCTTC. V gene TRBV28 combines with J gene TRBJ2-1, with a tentative D call TRBD2 (5 bases). Germline V gene data show CDR1 as MDHEN and CDR2 as SYDVKM. The CDR3 contains 16 residues. Trimming took off 2 bases at V and 7 bases at J, with 18 bases between the two ends.

The table lists this clone with a count of one. The chain joins TRBV11-2 to TRBJ1-3, with D possibly matching TRBD1 (6 bases). CDR1 and CDR2 (germline): SGHAT, FQNNGV. The CDR3 totals 18 residues. Deletions cut 2 bases from V and 0 bases from J, with 17 bases between. The CDR3 DNA follows: TGTGCCAGCAGCTTAATTACCGGACAGCGATACTCTGGAAACACCATATATTTT. Amino acids: CASSLITGQRYSGNTIYF.

Only one count was recorded for this clone. Here the CDR3 reads CASTYRGLGYTF. The CDR3 DNA is TGTGCCAGCACCTACAGGGGGCTCGGCTACACCTTC. This chain uses TRBV5-6 with TRBJ1-2, with TRBD1 identical over 9 bases. Losses at the gene ends were 6 bases for V and 8 bases for J; bases not matched to a gene: 5. From germline, CDR1 is SGHDT and CDR2 YYEEEE. The CDR3 covers 12 residues.

V gene TRBV11-2 combines with J gene TRBJ1-5; TRBD1 agrees at 9 bases. Germline CDR1 and CDR2: SGHAT and FQNNGV. The CDR3 runs to 15 residues. After removal of 4 bases from V and 6 bases from J, the junction contained 7 bases not matched to a gene. CDR3 amino acids: CASSSTGGLGQPQHF. CDR3 in DNA: TGTGCCAGCAGCTCGACAGGGGGGTTGGGTCAGCCCCAGCATTTT.

In this sample, this clone turned up once. The chain uses TRBV15 and TRBJ1-1, with 9 bases matching TRBD1. This CDR3 has 15 amino acids. V was clipped by 3 bases and J by 1 base; unmatched bases: 3. Germline CDR1 reads LNHNV; CDR2 reads YYDKDF (reference sequence). The CDR3 loop reads CATSRGTGSNTEAFF. CDR3 DNA: TGTGCCACCAGCAGGGGGACAGGGTCGAACACTGAAGCTTTCTTT.

The V and J genes are TRBV28 and TRBJ1-6, with D maybe TRBD1 (5 bases). The CDR3 runs to 15 residues. V lost 5 bases and J lost 7, with 15 bases in between. The germline V gene encodes CDR1 MDHEN and CDR2 SYDVKM. DNA of the CDR3: TGTGCCAGCAGTCCAAGTCAGGGTCTGAATTCACCCCTCCACTTT. Encoded protein: CASSPSQGLNSPLHF.

This clone appeared a single time. This chain uses TRBV15 with TRBJ1-2; 8 bases line up with TRBD1. Germline V lookup: CDR1 LNHNV, CDR2 YYDKDF (reference sequence). The CDR3 spans 19 residues. The junction had 17 bases not matched to a gene; V was cut back by 1 base and J by 4 bases. CDR3 nucleotides: TGTGCCACCAGCAGAGGCGAGGACAGGGTATATTTCTCGTGCTATGGCTACACCTTC. Encoded protein: CATSRGEDRVYFSCYGYTF.

The chain joins TRBV19 to TRBJ1-5, with D possibly matching TRBD1 (5 bases). The V end was cut by 2 bases, the J end by 5 bases, with 16 bases between. CDR3 length: 16 amino acids. Germline V CDR1 and CDR2: LNHDA, SQIVND (reference sequence). CDR3 DNA: TGTGCCAGTAGTATAACCCCGGGGGTCGGGGATCAGCCCCAGCATTTT. Translation: CASSITPGVGDQPQHF.

This chain uses TRBV6-5 with TRBJ1-1; 8 positions match TRBD1. CDR3 length: 15 residues. V was clipped by 5 bases and J by 1 base; unmatched bases: 6. The germline gives CDR1 MNHEY, CDR2 SVGAGI. CDR3 amino acids: CASSQPGQGNTEAFF. The DNA for the CDR3 is TGTGCCAGCAGTCAACCTGGACAGGGGAACACTGAAGCTTTCTTT.